Sequencing of this T cell receptor (beta chain) was carried out in a study of cytomegalovirus exposure and HLA in healthy donors. General study results and limits: A later analysis found most CMV-associated TCR beta chains apparently HLA-restricted.

Notes on this clone: The antigen is undetermined.

This CDR3 is built from 14 residues. Germline V lookup: CDR1 LNHDA, CDR2 SQIVND (reference sequence). J lost 8 bases, V lost 4 bases, and 5 bases had no gene match. Primers for the PCR totalled 60 Vbeta and 13 Jbeta. The repertoire was sequenced with immunoSEQ multiplex PCR; TCRdb's copy has only in-frame clones and lacks some. Of about 180,000 clones listed, 80% to 85% are singletons. Sequenced sample: PBMCs. The clonotype comes from a woman in her twenties or thirties in good health and CMV-seronegative. The rearrangement uses TRBV19 and TRBJ2-3; TRBD2 agrees at 11 bases. CDR3 loop: CASSTSGGSGTQYF. The DNA of the CDR3 is TGTGCCAGTAGTACTAGCGGGGGGTCAGGTACGCAGTATTTT. The whole variable domain, filled in from reference TRBV19 and TRBJ2-3, reads DGGITQSPKYLFRKEGQNVTLSCEQNLNHDAMYWYRQDPGQGLRLIYYSQIVNDFQKGDIAEGYSVSREKKESFPLTVTSAQKNPTAFYLCASSTSGGSGTQYFGPGTRLTVL.